The 27 T cell receptor beta chains below all came from one sample that was sequenced in a study of T cell responses to AZD1222 COVID-19 vaccine (dated by TCRdb to the early 2020s). Libraries were built with the immunoSEQ multiplex PCR assay. TCRdb re-hosts the immuneACCESS table, in-frame sequences only. Its copies lack some clones; in the studies checked, an unresolved V gene accounts for under half of them, and the cause for the rest is not known. In all, the sample holds fewer than 95,000 clones, and around 87% of those were seen once. The ten largest make up roughly 31% of the sample. The sample's time point label, in plain terms: baseline before first vaccination. The specimen was peripheral blood, collected on day 0 of AZD1222 vaccination. These receptors were taken from an adult in good health.

The rearrangement links TRBV28 to TRBJ1-2, with TRBD1 as a possible D gene (5 bases). The V and J ends lost 5 bases and 1 base respectively, with 14 bases between them. Germline V gene data show CDR1 as MDHEN and CDR2 as SYDVKM. The CDR3 length is 15 residues. The chain's CDR3 is CASSPRQLINYGYTF. Written as DNA, the CDR3 is TGTGCCAGCAGTCCCCGACAGCTTATTAACTATGGCTACACCTTC.

The chain recombines TRBV28 with TRBJ1-5; the match to TRBD1 covers 7 bases. CDR3 length: 14 residues. Germline V gene data show CDR1 as MDHEN and CDR2 as SYDVKM. Germline trimming cut 6 bases from V and 6 bases from J; bases unmatched to any gene: 8. DNA of the CDR3: TGTGCCAGCAGGGCAACAGGGGAAAGTCAGCCCCAGCATTTT. Protein: CASRATGESQPQHF.

The chain employs TRBV7-9 and TRBJ1-5, with D unclear. The V gene lost 5 bases and the J gene lost 2 bases, with 19 bases spanning the gap. The CDR3 covers 17 residues. The germline gives CDR1 SEHNR, CDR2 FQNEAQ (reference sequence). This CDR3 is CASSLRHWGVGNQPQHF. CDR3 bases: TGTGCCAGCAGCCTACGCCACTGGGGAGTAGGCAATCAGCCCCAGCATTTT.

The rearrangement uses TRBV3-1 (or the pseudogene TRBV3-2) and TRBJ2-6; no definite D call. V was trimmed by 4 bases and J by 2 bases, leaving 12 bases between them. This CDR3 has 16 amino acids. Per germline, CDR1 LGHDT and CDR2 YNNKEL (reference sequence). The CDR3: CASSLKLHTGANVLTF. CDR3 DNA sequence: TGTGCCAGCAGCCTAAAGCTTCATACTGGGGCCAACGTCCTGACTTTC.

This clone was observed once. V is TRBV7-2 and J is TRBJ2-4; 8 bases fit TRBD2. The V gene's germline CDR1 is SGHTA and CDR2 FQGNSA. The CDR3 consists of 14 residues. The J segment lost 9 bases and the V segment lost 5 bases, leaving 9 bases of the junction unmatched. The CDR3: CASSPHREGGIQYF. The DNA for the CDR3 is TGTGCCAGCAGCCCCCACCGGGAGGGTGGCATTCAGTACTTC.

The rearrangement links TRBV7-3 to TRBJ1-3; 9 bases are a match to TRBD1. The germline V gene has CDR1 SGHTA and CDR2 FQGTGA. This CDR3 is built from 16 residues. The V gene end was trimmed by 6 bases and the J gene end by 2 bases; junction bases not matched to a gene: 8. CDR3 in DNA: TGTGCCAGCAGTCTCCGGGACAGGGTCCCTGGAAACACCATATATTTT. It is translated as CASSLRDRVPGNTIYF.

The genes are TRBV30 and TRBJ2-1; 9 bases are shared with TRBD2. J gave up 4 bases and V 4 bases, and 5 bases lay outside the gene matches. Looked up from germline, CDR1 is GTSNPN and CDR2 is SVGIG (reference sequence). There are 14 residues in the CDR3. CDR3 coding DNA: TGTGCCTGGACTAGCGGGACTATTTACAATGAGCAGTTCTTC. Protein sequence: CAWTSGTIYNEQFF.

This sequence joins TRBV5-1 and TRBJ2-7, with 9 bases that match TRBD1. CDR3 size: 17 residues. With 1 base clipped from V and 0 bases from J, the junction kept 8 bases outside the gene matches. From germline, CDR1 is SGHRS and CDR2 YFSETQ. Here the CDR3 DNA reads TGCGCCAGCAGCTTGCCACCGGGACAGGGCAGCTCCTACGAGCAGTACTTC. Translation: CASSLPPGQGSSYEQYF.

This chain links TRBV28 with TRBJ1-2, with 9 bases lining up with TRBD1. Germline V CDR1 and CDR2: MDHEN, SYDVKM. Trimming cost V 2 bases and J 7 bases; bases outside gene matches: 5. The CDR3 consists of 14 residues. CDR3 protein: CASSLTGQGSGYTF. CDR3 coding DNA: TGTGCCAGCAGTTTAACGGGACAGGGCTCTGGCTACACCTTC.

The chain is built from TRBV6-5 and TRBJ2-1; 7 nucleotides agree with TRBD1. This CDR3 region has 14 residues. V lost 6 bases to trimming and J lost 7 bases; unmatched junction nucleotides: 9. Germline V gene lookup returns CDR1 MNHEY and CDR2 SVGAGI. The CDR3 nucleotides read TGTGCCAGCAGCCACGGTGTACAGGGGAATGAGCAGTTCTTC. Protein sequence: CASSHGVQGNEQFF.

V is TRBV19 and J is TRBJ2-7; D tentatively reads TRBD1 or TRBD2 (6 bases each). Trimming stripped 5 bases from V and 6 bases from J, with 20 bases between. CDR3 length: 15 residues. Germline V lookup: CDR1 LNHDA, CDR2 SQIVND (reference sequence). The CDR3 DNA follows: TGTGCCAGTAGTGTGAACCGGAGGGGGGACGGCGAGCAGTACTTC. It translates to CASSVNRRGDGEQYF.

V usage is TRBV27 and J usage is TRBJ1-6; no clear D gene. Deletions cut 4 bases from V and 7 bases from J, with 8 bases between. Germline V gene data show CDR1 as MNHEY and CDR2 as SMNVEV (reference sequence). The CDR3 is 13 residues long. CDR3 sequence reads: CASSYGVNSPLHF. The CDR3 nucleotides are TGTGCCAGCAGTTACGGGGTGAATTCACCCCTCCACTTT.

The chain links TRBV7-3 to TRBJ2-1; 11 bases map to TRBD2. The trim removed 4 bases at V and 2 bases at J, leaving 7 bases unmatched. The germline gives CDR1 SGHTA, CDR2 FQGTGA. This CDR3 contains 17 residues. The CDR3 DNA sequence: TGTGCCAGCAGCTCACATGTAGCGGGAGGGCCCTACAATGAGCAGTTCTTC. It codes for CASSSHVAGGPYNEQFF.

The V gene is TRBV30, the J gene TRBJ1-5; TRBD1 is a possible D gene (5 bases). The germline V gene has CDR1 GTSNPN and CDR2 SVGIG (reference sequence). V gave up 0 bases and J gave up 4 bases, with 7 bases separating them. This CDR3 has 13 amino acids. CDR3: CAWSVRGNQPQHF. The CDR3, as DNA: TGTGCCTGGAGTGTACGGGGGAATCAGCCCCAGCATTTT. Using reference TRBV30 and TRBJ1-5 for the parts outside the CDR3, the full variable domain is SQTIHQWPATLVQPVGSPLSLECTVEGTSNPNLYWYRQAAGRGLQLLFYSVGIGQISSEVPQNLSASRPQDRQFILSSKKLLLSDSGFYLCAWSVRGNQPQHFGDGTRLSIL.

CDR3 loop: CASSELASGRVTDTQYF. The CDR3 bases are TGTGCCAGCAGTGAATTGGCTAGCGGGAGAGTTACAGATACGCAGTATTTT. The chain recombines TRBV2 with TRBJ2-3; 10 bases align to TRBD2. There are 17 residues in the CDR3. From germline, CDR1 is SNHLY and CDR2 FYNNEI. Trimming removed 2 bases from V and 3 bases from J; junction bases left unmatched: 8.

The chain uses TRBV5-1 and TRBJ2-2, with no clear D. In germline, CDR1 is SGHRS, CDR2 YFSETQ. The CDR3 length is 14 residues. V gave up 2 bases and J gave up 6 bases, with 11 bases separating them. The CDR3 region is CASSFDSWAGELFF. The CDR3 DNA reads as TGCGCCAGCAGCTTCGATAGTTGGGCCGGGGAGCTGTTTTTT.

The gene calls are TRBV7-2 and TRBJ2-2; D is unclear. Germline V lookup: CDR1 SGHTA, CDR2 FQGNSA. CDR3 length: 14 residues. Trimming took off 5 bases at V and 2 bases at J, with 9 bases between the two ends. CDR3: CASSIRINTGELFF. The CDR3 DNA is TGTGCCAGCAGCATCCGGATTAACACCGGGGAGCTGTTTTTT. Full variable domain (remainder filled in from reference TRBV7-2 and TRBJ2-2): GAGVSQSPSNKVTEKGKDVELRCDPISGHTALYWYRQSLGQGLEFLIYFQGNSAPDKSGLPSDRFSAERTGGSVSTLTIQRTQQEDSAVYLCASSIRINTGELFFGEGSRLTVL.

This sequence joins TRBV3-1 (or the pseudogene TRBV3-2) and TRBJ1-2; D may be TRBD1 (5 bases). There are 13 residues in the CDR3. Germline lookup yields CDR1 LGHDT and CDR2 YNNKEL (reference sequence). V lost 3 bases, J lost 8 bases, and 13 bases lay in between. The CDR3, as DNA: TGTGCCAGCAGCCATTTGAGGGGAGGCGGCTACACCTTC. This sequence encodes CASSHLRGGGYTF.

The CDR3: CASSLHSTSVEQYF. CDR3 sequence (DNA): TGTGCCAGCAGTTTACACTCTACTAGCGTCGAGCAGTACTTC. The chain recombines TRBV28 with TRBJ2-7; 7 bases fit TRBD2. This CDR3 has 14 residues. Per the germline V gene, CDR1 is MDHEN and CDR2 is SYDVKM. The junction had 7 bases not matched to a gene; V was cut back by 2 bases and J by 6 bases.

The count of this clone is one. This chain uses TRBV10-1 with TRBJ2-7; 10 nucleotides match TRBD1. CDR3 length: 18 amino acids. The trim removed 7 bases at V and 3 bases at J, leaving 18 bases unmatched. Germline V gene lookup returns CDR1 WNHNN and CDR2 SYGVQD (reference sequence). CDR3 sequence reads: CASTPWGQGIPLYYEQYF. DNA for the CDR3: TGCGCCAGCACTCCCTGGGGACAGGGGATCCCCTTATACTACGAGCAGTACTTC.

The chain links TRBV7-2 to TRBJ1-5; no clear D gene. CDR3 size: 16 residues. Trimming cost V 1 base and J 0 bases, with 10 bases left between them. Germline loops: CDR1 SGHTA, CDR2 FQGNSA. The CDR3 DNA sequence: TGTGCCAGCAGCTTAGAGAGCCGCTATAGCAATCAGCCCCAGCATTTT. This encodes CASSLESRYSNQPQHF.

This chain joins TRBV19 and TRBJ2-1; TRBD2 agrees at 9 bases. Per the germline V gene, CDR1 is LNHDA and CDR2 is SQIVND (reference sequence). Trimming cost V 4 bases and J 9 bases; bases outside gene matches: 4. The CDR3 has 13 residues. The CDR3 protein is CASSNSGRSEQFF. CDR3 nucleotide sequence: TGTGCCAGTAGTAATAGCGGGAGAAGTGAGCAGTTCTTC.

This chain connects TRBV10-1 to TRBJ2-3, with D maybe TRBD2 (6 bases). Germline CDR1 and CDR2: WNHNN and SYGVQD (reference sequence). CDR3 length: 15 residues. Trimming left V 3 bases short and J 2 bases short, with 12 bases between. As DNA, the CDR3 is TGCGCCAGCAGTGAAATTAGCGGAATCACAGATACGCAGTATTTT. Its protein is CASSEISGITDTQYF.

The chain is built from TRBV9 and TRBJ2-6, with 7 positions matching TRBD2. CDR3 size: 15 residues. Unmatched junction bases numbered 2, after V lost 3 bases and J lost 2 bases. CDR1 is SGDLS, CDR2 YYNGEE, per germline. The CDR3 region is CASSARGAGANVLTF. The CDR3 nucleotides are TGTGCCAGCAGCGCCCGGGGGGCTGGGGCCAACGTCCTGACTTTC.

The chain employs TRBV5-6 and TRBJ2-3; TRBD2 agrees at 8 bases. Germline trimming cut 1 base from V and 7 bases from J; bases unmatched to any gene: 5. There are 14 residues in the CDR3. Germline assignment: CDR1 SGHDT and CDR2 YYEEEE. In DNA form, the CDR3 reads TGTGCCAGCAGCTTGCTAGCGGGCGAACATACGCAGTATTTT. Its translation is CASSLLAGEHTQYF.

CDR3 protein: CASSIQGDNQPQHF. The CDR3 coding sequence is TGCGCCAGCAGCATACAGGGGGATAATCAGCCCCAGCATTTT. The chain uses TRBV5-1 and TRBJ1-5; 8 nucleotides agree with TRBD1. Germline trimming cut 4 bases from V and 4 bases from J; bases unmatched to any gene: 4. Looked up from germline, CDR1 is SGHRS and CDR2 is YFSETQ. This CDR3 is built from 14 residues. The complete variable domain, with remaining parts taken from reference TRBV5-1 and TRBJ1-5, reads KAGVTQTPRYLIKTRGQQVTLSCSPISGHRSVSWYQQTPGQGLQFLFEYFSETQRNKGNFPGRFSGRQFSNSRSEMNVSTLELGDSALYLCASSIQGDNQPQHFGDGTRLSIL.

This clone was seen a single time. This chain connects TRBV4-1 to TRBJ2-6; D is ambiguous. In germline, CDR1 is MGHRA, CDR2 YSYEKL. V was trimmed by 0 bases and J by 1 base, leaving 7 bases between them. This CDR3 is 16 amino acids long. CDR3 in amino acids: CASSQDTRSGANVLTF. Written as DNA, the CDR3 is TGCGCCAGCAGCCAAGATACCCGTTCTGGGGCCAACGTCCTGACTTTC.